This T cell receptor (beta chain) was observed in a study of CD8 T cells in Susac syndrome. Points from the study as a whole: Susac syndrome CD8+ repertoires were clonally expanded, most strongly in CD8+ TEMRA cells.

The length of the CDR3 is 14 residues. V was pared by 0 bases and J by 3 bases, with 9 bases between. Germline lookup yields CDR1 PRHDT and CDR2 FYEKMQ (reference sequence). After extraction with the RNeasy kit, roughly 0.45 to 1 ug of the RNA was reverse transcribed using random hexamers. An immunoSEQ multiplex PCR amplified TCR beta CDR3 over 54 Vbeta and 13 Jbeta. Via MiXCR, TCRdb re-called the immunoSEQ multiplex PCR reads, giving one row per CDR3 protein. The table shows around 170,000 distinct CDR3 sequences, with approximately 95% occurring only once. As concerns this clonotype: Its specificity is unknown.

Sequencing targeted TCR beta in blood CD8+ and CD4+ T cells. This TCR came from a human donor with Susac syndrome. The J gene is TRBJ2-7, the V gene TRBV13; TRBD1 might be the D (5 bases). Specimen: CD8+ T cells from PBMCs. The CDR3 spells CASSLGLQGYEQYF. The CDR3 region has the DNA TGTGCCAGCAGCTTAGGTCTCCAGGGCTACGAGCAGTACTTC.